A selection of T cell receptor beta chains follows, all from one sample in a study of CD8 T cells in Susac syndrome. MiXCR, run by TCRdb on the immunoSEQ multiplex PCR reads, gives a single entry per CDR3 protein. There are roughly 200,000 distinct CDR3 sequences in the sample; roughly 96% occur only once, and approximately 0.1% lies in the top ten. Material: CD4+ T cells from PBMCs. The receptors stem from a human donor in good health. Both conserved end residues are part of each CDR3. The order of the fields is D gene, V gene, CDR3 protein. D genes are given only for firm matches.

- TRBV7-2 CASSLDGSPRQYF
- TRBV7-2 CASSSPFRGTTRGAFF
- TRBV5-1 CASSPGLARHNEQFF
- TRBV29-1 CSGGTGNTEAFF
TRBD1 TRBV29-1 CSVGGGGQGTITFF
TRBD2 TRBV25-1 CASSIGTSGGYEQYF
TRBD1 TRBV15 CATSFGQASYEQYF
- TRBV25-1 CATSLGTDTQYF
TRBD1 TRBV29-1 CSVRSGGNTEAFF
- TRBV20-1 CSAREIRRVETQYF
TRBD1 TRBV12-5 CASGGGQPGQPQHF
- TRBV6-1 CASTGPLIQETQYF
- TRBV30 CAWSGAGGLNTEAFF
- TRBV12-3/TRBV12-4 CASSLPRRQQFF
- TRBV20-1 CSACLQGVNEQFF
- TRBV20-1 CSAISNYGNTIYF
- TRBV2 CASRGDSTDTQYF
TRBD2 TRBV15 CATSRLAGGADTQYF
- TRBV15 CATSSGILADEQYF
TRBD2 TRBV9 CASSFGLAGAADTQYF
- TRBV20-1 CSASGERVYGYTF
TRBD2 TRBV20-1 CSAETSAETQYF
- TRBV27 CAGIVGRRETQYF
- TRBV5-4 CASSLGAPTNTEAFF
- TRBV20-1 CSASSPGGGEKLFF
TRBD1 TRBV7-9 CASSSSGTAYGYTF
TRBD1 TRBV7-9 CASSSDRGSDTQYF
TRBD1 TRBV29-1 CSGDRADGYTF
- TRBV3-1 CASSQDVGSNQPQHF
TRBD1 TRBV6-5 CASRGDRGKNTEAFF
- TRBV3-1 CASSRWDGLRSEQFF
- TRBV15 CATSRGGGPNSPLHF
TRBD2 TRBV7-9 CASSPGLAGVETQYF
- TRBV12-3/TRBV12-4 CASSLRRANYGYTF
- TRBV29-1 CSVDKLEETQYF
- TRBV3-1 CASSRVQTSQRGTDTQYF
- TRBV7-2 CASRYSTIYYNEQFF
- TRBV7-2 CASSLGQDTDTQYF
- TRBV9 CASSAVWDTEAFF
- TRBV20-1 CSARDPAAPGRAETQYF
- TRBV7-9 CASSRILTRPSTDTQYF
- TRBV3-1 CASSHETVGYTF
- TRBV20-1 CSALGPGQETQYF
- TRBV20-1 CSATTGFSYEQYF
- TRBV18 CASSPYSGSDSNQPQHF
- TRBV3-1 CASSPGTTYNEQFF
- TRBV20-1 CSAPNGLRWDQPQHF
- TRBV29-1 CSGRTVGNEKLFF
TRBD2 TRBV30 CAWSVSWGGETQYF
- TRBV20-1 CSASSLNTEAFF
TRBD1 TRBV30 CAWSAGQGTGYTF
- TRBV5-4 CASSLPGPVGEQFF
- TRBV30 CAWTGGRGMVDEQFF
TRBD1 TRBV12-3/TRBV12-4 CASIEGTGMAGELFF
TRBD1 TRBV6-4 CASRRDRGDVNSPLHF